What follows describes a single T cell receptor beta chain. The sample belongs to a study of CD8+ T cells in alopecia areata. Study background: Treated patients were given oral tofacitinib, which was dosed at 5 to 10 mg twice daily.

Extraction and reverse transcription of RNA yielded cDNA as the sequencing template. Sequencing used immunoSEQ multiplex PCR; TCRdb keeps in-frame clones, though not all of them. The repertoire holds 100,000 to 150,000 clones, with roughly 61% as singletons. It was from alopecia areata patients that lesional scalp punch biopsies and peripheral blood were collected. Germline CDR1 is LGHNT and CDR2 is FRNRAP. The CDR3 totals 12 residues. V shed 2 bases and J shed 7 bases, with 5 bases lying between them. The source is a human donor with alopecia areata. The chain is built from TRBV12-5 and TRBJ1-4; D uncertain. Sequencing was performed on CD4+ T cells sorted from blood, taken at week 0. CDR3 DNA sequence: TGTGCTAGTGGTTTGCGTTCTGAAAAACTGTTTTTT. This encodes CASGLRSEKLFF. The whole variable domain, remainder taken from reference TRBV12-5 and TRBJ1-4, is DARVTQTPRHKVTEMGQEVTMRCQPILGHNTVFWYRQTMMQGLELLAYFRNRAPLDDSGMPKDRFSAEMPDATLATLKIQPSEPRDSAVYFCASGLRSEKLFFGSGTQLSVL.